The T cell receptor (beta chain) under discussion was sequenced for a study of vaccination effects on CD4 cells after COVID-19. The table came from immunoSEQ multiplex PCR; TCRdb's copy has only in-frame clones and leaves some out. The table includes under 50,000 clones, about 67% detected once. The germline V gene has CDR1 SGHAT and CDR2 FQNNGV. The CDR3 covers 19 residues. V lost 3 bases, J lost 4 bases, and 14 bases stayed unmatched. This clone occurred once. Its target is unknown. The culture ran for 10 days, and then CD4+ T cells were isolated. Nobody among the vaccine recipients had prior SARS-CoV-2 infection (nucleocapsid antibodies were negative). On both days 3 and 7, half of the culture medium was replaced with IL-2 medium. Study conclusions and caveats: At late timepoints after vaccination, vaccine- and infection-induced clones shrank markedly.

This TCR came from a human donor who received a COVID-19 vaccine. The specimen was CD4+ T cells from PBMCs cultured without peptide, collected before COVID-19 vaccination. V and J are TRBV11-2 and TRBJ2-3, with 12 bases lining up with TRBD2. The CDR3 nucleotides are TGTGCCAGCAGCTTCCGCCCCCCGCTAGCGGGGGGGAGTTCAGATACGCAGTATTTT. Translating gives CASSFRPPLAGGSSDTQYF.